This TCR beta chain was profiled in a study of identical twins. Losses at the gene ends were 5 bases for V and 3 bases for J; bases not matched to a gene: 4. CDR3 size: 15 residues. Germline V lookup: CDR1 MNHEY, CDR2 SVGEGT. It was template switching that added a universal primer site, and there were unique molecular identifiers on the cDNA. TCRdb re-called the 5' RACE reads with MiXCR, one entry per CDR3 protein. The profile covers 420,000 or so distinct CDR3 sequences, with 15% to 20% appearing a single time and 12% taken by the ten largest. This receptor was obtained from a man aged 50-59 years in good health. The sequencing input was naive T cells sorted from blood. The chain couples TRBV6-2 or TRBV6-3 to TRBJ2-7, with TRBD2 matching over 13 bases. The CDR3 DNA reads TGTGCCAGCAGTCGGACTAGCGGGAGTGGCTACGAGCAGTACTTC. This sequence encodes CASSRTSGSGYEQYF.